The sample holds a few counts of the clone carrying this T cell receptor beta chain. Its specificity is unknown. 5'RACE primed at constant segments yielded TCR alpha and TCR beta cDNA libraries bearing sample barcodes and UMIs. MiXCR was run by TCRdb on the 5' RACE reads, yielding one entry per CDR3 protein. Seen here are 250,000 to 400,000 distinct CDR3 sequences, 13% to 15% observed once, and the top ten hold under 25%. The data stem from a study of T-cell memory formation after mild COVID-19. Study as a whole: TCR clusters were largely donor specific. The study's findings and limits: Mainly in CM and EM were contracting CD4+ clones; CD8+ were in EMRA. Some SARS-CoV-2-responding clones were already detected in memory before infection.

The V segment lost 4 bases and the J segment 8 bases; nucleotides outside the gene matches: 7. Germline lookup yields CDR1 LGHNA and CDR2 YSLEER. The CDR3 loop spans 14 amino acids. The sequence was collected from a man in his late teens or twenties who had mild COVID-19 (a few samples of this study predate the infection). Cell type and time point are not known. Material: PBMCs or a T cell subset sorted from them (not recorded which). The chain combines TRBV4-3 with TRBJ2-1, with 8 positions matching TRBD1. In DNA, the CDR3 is TGCGCCAGCAGCCTTAAGGACAGGGAGGATGAGCAGTTCTTC. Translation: CASSLKDREDEQFF.